This TCR beta chain was observed in a study of Tregs in tolerant kidney transplant recipients. On this clone itself: Its antigen is currently unknown.

Trimming removed 1 base from V and 1 base from J, with 6 bases in between. There are 14 residues in the CDR3. Germline-derived CDR1 and CDR2 are LNHNV and YYDKDF (reference sequence). Libraries were prepared by immunoSEQ multiplex PCR; TCRdb keeps only in-frame clonotypes and omits some of them. The sample records about 20,000 clones, roughly 65% being singletons. The J gene is TRBJ2-3, the V gene TRBV15; D call uncertain. Material for sequencing was Tregs from blood cultured with allogeneic cells. The clonotype comes from a human donor in good health. The CDR3 protein is CATSRGVGTDTQYF. The DNA for the CDR3 is TGTGCCACCAGCAGAGGGGTGGGCACAGATACGCAGTATTTT.